The present T cell receptor (beta chain) was sequenced within a study of blood T cell repertoires in COVID-19. Study as a whole: In each case, the material was cDNA or gDNA derived from T cells, B-cell-depleted T cells, or PBMCs.

CDR1 is SNHLY, CDR2 FYNNEI, per germline. Deletions cut 5 bases from V and 3 bases from J, with 8 bases between. This CDR3 has 13 amino acids. Some clones are missing from TCRdb's copy, which holds only in-frame ones; the method was immunoSEQ multiplex PCR. The sample has over 150,000 clones, 85% to 90% seen once; the top ten hold 2.5% to 3%. This receptor was taken from a woman of 80 years or more with COVID-19, enrolled during active disease. The sample was peripheral blood. J is TRBJ1-5 and V is TRBV2, with unresolved D. The CDR3 protein is CASSKDYNQPQHF. The CDR3 DNA is TGTGCCAGCAGTAAGGACTACAATCAGCCCCAGCATTTT.